The 2 T cell receptor beta chains in this list originate from one sample, sequenced in a study of siplizumab effects on memory and regulatory T cells. Assay: immunoSEQ multiplex PCR; the TCRdb copy retains only in-frame clones and omits some. This sample has about 100,000 clones, with 80% to 95% found just once. The sequencing input was CD4+ T cells sorted from blood. These receptors all come from a human donor in good health.

This clone was picked up one time. The rearrangement uses TRBV7-9 and TRBJ1-1; D is unresolved. V was trimmed by 5 bases and J by 7 bases, leaving 11 bases between them. The germline V gene has CDR1 SEHNR and CDR2 FQNEAQ (reference sequence). This CDR3 has 12 residues. CDR3 DNA sequence: TGTGCCAGCAGCGAAGACGGATTTGAAGCTTTCTTT. Protein: CASSEDGFEAFF. Combining the CDR3 with reference TRBV7-9 and TRBJ1-1 gives the whole variable domain DTGVSQNPRHKITKRGQNVTFRCDPISEHNRLYWYRQTLGQGPEFLTYFQNEAQLEKSRLLSDRFSAERPKGSFSTLEIQRTEQGDSAMYLCASSEDGFEAFFGQGTRLTVV.

The rearrangement links TRBV7-3 to TRBJ2-1; D is tentatively TRBD1 or TRBD2 (6 bases each). CDR1 and CDR2 (germline): SGHTA, FQGTGA. Trimming removed 2 bases at V and 0 bases at J, with 8 bases between. The CDR3 length is 15 residues. The CDR3 protein is CASSLGGLSYNEQFF. DNA of the CDR3: TGTGCCAGCAGCTTAGGGGGGCTCTCCTACAATGAGCAGTTCTTC.